This T cell receptor beta chain was identified during a study of T cell changes during pregnancy in multiple sclerosis. Sequenced by immunoSEQ multiplex PCR; TCRdb stores in-frame clones only, minus some. This sample has approximately 66,000 clones; about 92% occur once, and the top ten carry about 2%. Trimming removed 6 bases at V and 3 bases at J, with 8 bases between. The CDR3 is 12 amino acids. In germline, CDR1 is MNHEY, CDR2 SVGAGI. The origin of this receptor is a female donor in good health, enrolled as a control in a pregnancy study. Sequenced here: peripheral blood, sampled in the third trimester of pregnancy. The V and J genes are TRBV6-5 and TRBJ1-2, with no clear D. The CDR3 spells CASRTAYYGYTF. The CDR3 DNA follows: TGTGCCAGCAGAACAGCCTACTATGGCTACACCTTC.